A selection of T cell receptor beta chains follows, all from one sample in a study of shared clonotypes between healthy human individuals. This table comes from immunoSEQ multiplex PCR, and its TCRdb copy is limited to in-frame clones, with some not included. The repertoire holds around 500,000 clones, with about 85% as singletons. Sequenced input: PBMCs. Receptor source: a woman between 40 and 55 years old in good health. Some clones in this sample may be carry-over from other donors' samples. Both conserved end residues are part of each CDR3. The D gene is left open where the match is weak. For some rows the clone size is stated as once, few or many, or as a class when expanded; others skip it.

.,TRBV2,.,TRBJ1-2,TGTGCCAGCAGTGAGCAGGGAAACTATGGCTACACCTTC,CASSEQGNYGYTF
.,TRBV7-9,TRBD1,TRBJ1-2,TGTGCCAGCAGCTTAGTGGAGGCGGGACAGGGACTACGAGGCTACACCTTC,CASSLVEAGQGLRGYTF
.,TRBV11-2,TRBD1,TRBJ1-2,TGTGCCAGCAGCTTAGCCGGGACAGGGTATGGCTACACCTTC,CASSLAGTGYGYTF
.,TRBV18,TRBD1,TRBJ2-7,TGTGCCAGCTCACTCGGACAGGGAAACTATTACGAGCAGTACTTC,CASSLGQGNYYEQYF
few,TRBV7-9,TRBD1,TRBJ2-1,TGTGCCAGCAGCCAAACAGGGGGGTGGGAGCAGTTCTTC,CASSQTGGWEQFF
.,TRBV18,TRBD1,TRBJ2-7,TGTGCCAGCTCGACGGGACAGAGCTCCTACGAGCAGTACTTC,CASSTGQSSYEQYF
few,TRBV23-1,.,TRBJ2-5,TGCGCCAGCAGTCAATCGTGCCCCCAGCTCCAAGAGACCCAGTACTTC,CASSQSCPQLQETQYF
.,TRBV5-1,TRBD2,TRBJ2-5,TGCGCCAGCAGCCTAGCGGGAGTTGGAGAGACCCAGTACTTC,CASSLAGVGETQYF
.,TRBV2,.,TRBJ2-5,TGTGCCAGCAGTCAGCAGGGAGCAGAGACCCAGTACTTC,CASSQQGAETQYF
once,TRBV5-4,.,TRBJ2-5,TGTGCCAGCAGCCGTGACGCGGGCCGCGTCGAGGAGCAGTACTTC,CASSRDAGRVEEQYF
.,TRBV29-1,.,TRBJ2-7,TGCAGCGTTGGCAGGGGATCCCACGAGCAGTACTTC,CSVGRGSHEQYF
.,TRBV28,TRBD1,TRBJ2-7,TGTGCCAGCAGTCCCGGACAGGGGGTGAAAAACGAGCAGTACTTC,CASSPGQGVKNEQYF
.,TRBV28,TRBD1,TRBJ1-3,TGTGCCAGCAGTTTGATGGACAGGGGGACCTCTGGAAACACCATATATTTT,CASSLMDRGTSGNTIYF
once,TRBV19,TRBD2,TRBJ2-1,TGTGCCAGTAGTATGGGACTAGCGGGAGAAACGGATGAGCAGTTCTTC,CASSMGLAGETDEQFF
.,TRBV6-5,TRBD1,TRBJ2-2,TGTGCCAGCAGTAAGACAGGGGGGGAGCTGTTTTTT,CASSKTGGELFF
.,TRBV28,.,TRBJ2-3,TGTGCCAGCAGTTTTGGCGGGATTCGCGCAGATACGCAGTATTTT,CASSFGGIRADTQYF
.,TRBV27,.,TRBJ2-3,TGTGCCAGCAGTTTAGATCGCACAGATACGCAGTATTTT,CASSLDRTDTQYF
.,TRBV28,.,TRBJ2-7,TGTGCCACCAAGTCAGGGAGCTCCTACGAGCAGTACTTC,CATKSGSSYEQYF
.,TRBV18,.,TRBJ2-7,TGTGCCAGCTCACCACGTGGCAGGGACGAGCAGTACTTC,CASSPRGRDEQYF
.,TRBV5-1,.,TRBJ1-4,TGCGCCAGCAGCTTGGCCGGGACACCAACTAATGAAAAACTGTTTTTT,CASSLAGTPTNEKLFF
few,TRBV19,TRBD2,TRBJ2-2,TGTGCCAGTAGTATAGGAGCGGGAGCGGGCACCGGGGAGCTGTTTTTT,CASSIGAGAGTGELFF
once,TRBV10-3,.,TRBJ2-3,TGTGCCATCAGTGTTTCGGGGGATGCAGATACGCAGTATTTT,CAISVSGDADTQYF
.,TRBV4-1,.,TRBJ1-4,TGCGCCAGCAGCCTCCGTCCGGGACGCAGTAATGAAAAACTGTTTTTT,CASSLRPGRSNEKLFF
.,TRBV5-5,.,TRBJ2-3,TGTGCCAGCAGCTCCTGGGATACGCAGTATTTT,CASSSWDTQYF
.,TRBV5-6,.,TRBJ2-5,TGTGCCAGCAGCTTGCTTCGGTCACAAGAGACCCAGTACTTC,CASSLLRSQETQYF
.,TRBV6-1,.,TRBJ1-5,TGTGCCAGCAGTGAAGAAGACGGTAGCAATCAGCCCCAGCATTTT,CASSEEDGSNQPQHF
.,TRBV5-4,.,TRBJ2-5,TGTGCCAGCAGCCCCCCGGGAGTGGAGACCCAGTACTTC,CASSPPGVETQYF
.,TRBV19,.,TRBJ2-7,TGTGCCAGTAGTATCGGGAGCGCTTTCTACGAGCAGTACTTC,CASSIGSAFYEQYF
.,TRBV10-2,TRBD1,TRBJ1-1,TGCGCCAGCAGTGAGTCGAGGGGGCGGGGGGACACTGAAGCTTTCTTT,CASSESRGRGDTEAFF
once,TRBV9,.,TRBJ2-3,TGTGCCAGCAGCGTAGGGCCTACGGGAGAGTGGGGCACACACGGAGATACGCAGTATTTT,CASSVGPTGEWGTHGDTQYF
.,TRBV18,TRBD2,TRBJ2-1,TGTGCCAGCTCTCCCGGACTAGCGGGAGGGCTGTACAATGAGCAGTTCTTC,CASSPGLAGGLYNEQFF
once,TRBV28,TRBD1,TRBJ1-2,TGTGCCAGCAGCCGGGGGGTGCAGGGGGCTTATGGCTACACCTTC,CASSRGVQGAYGYTF
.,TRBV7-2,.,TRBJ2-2,TGTGCCAGCAGCTTAAGGCTAGCAGCGGTCACCGGGGAGCTGTTTTTT,CASSLRLAAVTGELFF
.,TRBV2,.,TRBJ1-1,TGTGCCACAGCGATTGGGGGGTGGACTGAAGCTTTCTTT,CATAIGGWTEAFF
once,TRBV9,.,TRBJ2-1,TGTGCCAGCAGCCAAAGCGGGCTTTCCTACAATGAGCAGTTCTTC,CASSQSGLSYNEQFF
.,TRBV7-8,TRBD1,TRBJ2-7,TGTGCCAGCAGCCCACGGGACAGGGGCACCGACGAGCAGTACTTC,CASSPRDRGTDEQYF
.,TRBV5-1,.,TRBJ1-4,TGCGCCAGCAGCTTGGGGGGAGGCACTAATGAAAAACTGTTTTTT,CASSLGGGTNEKLFF
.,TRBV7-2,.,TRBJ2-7,TGTGCCAGCAGCTCCACCAGGGGAGGCGAGCAGTACTTC,CASSSTRGGEQYF
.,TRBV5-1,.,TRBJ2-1,TGCGCCAGCAGCATCCTAGCTAACAATGAGCAGTTCTTC,CASSILANNEQFF
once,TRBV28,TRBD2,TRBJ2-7,TGTGCCAGCAGTTTACCCTTGGGGGGGGCCTACGAGCAGTACTTC,CASSLPLGGAYEQYF
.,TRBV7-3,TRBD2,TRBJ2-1,TGTGCCAGCAGCACCGGGACTAGTACTTACAATGAGCAGTTCTTC,CASSTGTSTYNEQFF
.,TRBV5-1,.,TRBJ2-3,TGCGCCAGCAGCTTGGATGGGCTGGGGGCCGATACGCAGTATTTT,CASSLDGLGADTQYF
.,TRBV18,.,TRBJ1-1,TGTGCCAGCTCATACGGACAGACAGAAGCTTTCTTT,CASSYGQTEAFF
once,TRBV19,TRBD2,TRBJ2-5,TGTGCCAGTAGCCTGGGACTAGCGGGAGAACAAGAGACCCAGTACTTC,CASSLGLAGEQETQYF
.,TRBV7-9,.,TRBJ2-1,TGTGCCAGCAGCTTTGGCGTGCGGGATATGTACAATGAGCAGTTCTTC,CASSFGVRDMYNEQFF
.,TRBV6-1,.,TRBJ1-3,TGTGCCAGCAGTTCGGAAGAAGACGGAAACACCATATATTTT,CASSSEEDGNTIYF
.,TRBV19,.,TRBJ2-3,TGTGCCAGTACCGATGGAACTCTTAGGAGAGATACGCAGTATTTT,CASTDGTLRRDTQYF
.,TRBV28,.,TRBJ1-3,TGTGCCAGCAGTTTATCGGGAAACACCATATATTTT,CASSLSGNTIYF
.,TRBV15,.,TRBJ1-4,TGTGCCACCAGCAGAGATCTGGGGAATGAAAAACTGTTTTTT,CATSRDLGNEKLFF
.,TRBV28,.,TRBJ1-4,TGTGCCAGCCGAACCTTGCAGGGTGCAACTAATGAAAAACTGTTTTTT,CASRTLQGATNEKLFF
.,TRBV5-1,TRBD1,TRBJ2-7,TGCGCCAGCAGCCCCGGACAGGCTCTTACCTACGAGCAGTACTTC,CASSPGQALTYEQYF
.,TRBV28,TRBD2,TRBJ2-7,TGTGCCAGCAGACCGGGACTAGCGGGCTACGAGCAGTACTTC,CASRPGLAGYEQYF